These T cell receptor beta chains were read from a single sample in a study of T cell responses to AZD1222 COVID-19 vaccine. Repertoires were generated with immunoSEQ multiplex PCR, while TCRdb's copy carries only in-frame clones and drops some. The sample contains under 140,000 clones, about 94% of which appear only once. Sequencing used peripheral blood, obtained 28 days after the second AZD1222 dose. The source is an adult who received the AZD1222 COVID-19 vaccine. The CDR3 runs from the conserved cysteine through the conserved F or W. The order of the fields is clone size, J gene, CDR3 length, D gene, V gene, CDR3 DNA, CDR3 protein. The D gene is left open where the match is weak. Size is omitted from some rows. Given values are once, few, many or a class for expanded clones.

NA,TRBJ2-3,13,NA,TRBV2,TGTGCCAGAACTAGGGTCGGCACAGATACGCAGTATTTT,CARTRVGTDTQYF
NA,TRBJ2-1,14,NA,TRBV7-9,TGTGCCAGCACCACAAGGTCCTTTGGGAATGAGCAGTTCTTC,CASTTRSFGNEQFF
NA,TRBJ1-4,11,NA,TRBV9,TGTGCCAGCAGCACTAATGAAAAACTGTTTTTT,CASSTNEKLFF
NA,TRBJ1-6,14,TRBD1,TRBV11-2,TGTGCCAGCAGCCCGGGACAGGGGAATTCACCCCTCCACTTT,CASSPGQGNSPLHF
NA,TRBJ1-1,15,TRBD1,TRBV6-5,TGTGCCAGCAGTTTTGCCGGGACAGGGGGGATGGGAGCTTTCTTT,CASSFAGTGGMGAFF
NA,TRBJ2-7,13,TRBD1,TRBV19,TGTGCCAGTAGCGACAGGGTGTTCTACGAGCAGTACTTC,CASSDRVFYEQYF
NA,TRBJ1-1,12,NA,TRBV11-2,TGTGCCAGCCTGGATTTGAGCACTGAAGCTTTCTTT,CASLDLSTEAFF
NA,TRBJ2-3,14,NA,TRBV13,TGTGCCAGCAGCCTCATGGGCTCCCGGGGTACGCAGTATTTT,CASSLMGSRGTQYF
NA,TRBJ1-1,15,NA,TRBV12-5,TGTGCTAGTGGTTTGGGACAGAGGGGTGGCACTGAAGCTTTCTTT,CASGLGQRGGTEAFF
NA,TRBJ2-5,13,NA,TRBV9,TGTGCCAGCAGCGGCGGTAGCGCGGAGACCCAGTACTTC,CASSGGSAETQYF
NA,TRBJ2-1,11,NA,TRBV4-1,TGCGCCAGCAGCCAAGCGTTTGAGCAGTTCTTC,CASSQAFEQFF
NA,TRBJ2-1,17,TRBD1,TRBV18,TGTGCCAGCTCACCCCAAGAGGACAGGGGAGGGAACAATGAGCAGTTCTTC,CASSPQEDRGGNNEQFF
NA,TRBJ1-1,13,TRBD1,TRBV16,TGTGCCAGCAGCCCCACAGGGGGCACTGAAGCTTTCTTT,CASSPTGGTEAFF
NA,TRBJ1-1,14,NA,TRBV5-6,TGTGCCAGCAGCTTAGTACAACGGAACACTGAAGCTTTCTTT,CASSLVQRNTEAFF
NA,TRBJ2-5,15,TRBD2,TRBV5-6,TGTGCCAGCAGCTCCTCGGCGGGGGGTGTCGAGACCCAGTACTTC,CASSSSAGGVETQYF
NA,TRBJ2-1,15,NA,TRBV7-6,TGTGCCAGCAGCTCGACCCAATCGGCTTACAATGAGCAGTTCTTC,CASSSTQSAYNEQFF
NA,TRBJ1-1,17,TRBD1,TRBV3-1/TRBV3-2,TGTGCCAGCAGCCAAGGACAGGGTCGGGGCAGGAACACTGAAGCTTTCTTT,CASSQGQGRGRNTEAFF
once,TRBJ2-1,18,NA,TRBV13,TGTGCCAGCAGCTTAGGCCGTATGCGAGCCCCCGGCTCTAGTGAGCAGTTCTTC,CASSLGRMRAPGSSEQFF
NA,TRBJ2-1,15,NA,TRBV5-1,TGCGCCAGCAGCTACGGATCCAGATCGAGGAATGAGCAGTTCTTC,CASSYGSRSRNEQFF
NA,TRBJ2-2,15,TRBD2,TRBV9,TGTGCCAGCAGCGTAGAGGGGAGGGACACCGGGGAGCTGTTTTTT,CASSVEGRDTGELFF
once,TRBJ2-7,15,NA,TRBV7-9,TGTGCCAGCAGCTTAGTAGATGACCCGGGGTACGAGCAGTACTTC,CASSLVDDPGYEQYF
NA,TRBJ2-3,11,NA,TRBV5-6,TGTGCCAGCAGCTACACAGATACGCAGTATTTT,CASSYTDTQYF
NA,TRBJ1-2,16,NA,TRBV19,TGTGCCAGTAGCGATTCTCTGTCCAGGGTCCTACCTGGCTACACCTTC,CASSDSLSRVLPGYTF
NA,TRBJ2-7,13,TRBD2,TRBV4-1,TGCGCCAGCAGCGTAGCAGCGGGAGGCGAGCAGTACTTC,CASSVAAGGEQYF
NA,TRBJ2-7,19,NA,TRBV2,TGTGCCAGCAGTACCACCGATTACCCAACCACGACAAGCTCCTACGAGCAGTACTTC,CASSTTDYPTTTSSYEQYF
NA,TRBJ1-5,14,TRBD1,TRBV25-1,TGTGCCAGCAGTGTGACAGGGGGGAATCAGCCCCAGCATTTT,CASSVTGGNQPQHF
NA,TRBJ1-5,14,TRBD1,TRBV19,TGTGCCAGTAGTACCTCAGGGGGAGGGCAGCCCCAGCATTTT,CASSTSGGGQPQHF
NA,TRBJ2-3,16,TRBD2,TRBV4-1,TGCGCCAGCAGCCATGGAAATAGCGGGACGGCAGATACGCAGTATTTT,CASSHGNSGTADTQYF
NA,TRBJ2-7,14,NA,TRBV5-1,TGCGCCAGCAGCCCCCGGGACTCCTACTACGAGCAGTACTTC,CASSPRDSYYEQYF
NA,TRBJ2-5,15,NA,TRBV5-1,TGCGCCAGCAGCTTGATGGGGGGCGAACAAGAGACCCAGTACTTC,CASSLMGGEQETQYF
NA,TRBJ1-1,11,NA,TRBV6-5,TGTGCCAGCGGGGTGAACACTGAAGCTTTCTTT,CASGVNTEAFF
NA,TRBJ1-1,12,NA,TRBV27,TGTGCCAGCAGTTTAGCTTACACTGAAGCTTTCTTT,CASSLAYTEAFF
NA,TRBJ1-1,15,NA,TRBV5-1,TGCGCCAGCACCGAGGGGGGCACCGGCTACACTGAAGCTTTCTTT,CASTEGGTGYTEAFF
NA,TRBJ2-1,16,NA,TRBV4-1,TGCGCCAGCAGCCAAGATGTGGGACATATCTACAATGAGCAGTTCTTC,CASSQDVGHIYNEQFF
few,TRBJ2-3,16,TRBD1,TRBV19,TGTGCCAGTAGCCAACCCCCCGGGACAGGGATAGATACGCAGTATTTT,CASSQPPGTGIDTQYF
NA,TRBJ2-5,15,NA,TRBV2,TGTGCCAGCAGTCGACAGGCCCAGGAAGGAGAGACCCAGTACTTC,CASSRQAQEGETQYF
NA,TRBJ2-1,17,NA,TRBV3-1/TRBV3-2,TGTGCCAGCAGCCAACCAAGGGTCAGGAGCACCGACAATGAGCAGTTCTTC,CASSQPRVRSTDNEQFF
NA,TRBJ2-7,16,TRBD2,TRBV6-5,TGTGCCAGCAGTTACGCTACGGGGGGGTTGGACTACGAGCAGTACTTC,CASSYATGGLDYEQYF
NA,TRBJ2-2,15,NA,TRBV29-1,TGCAGCGTTGTCCGTTCGCGGGGTGGTCACGGGGAGCTGTTTTTT,CSVVRSRGGHGELFF
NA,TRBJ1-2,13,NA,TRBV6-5,TGTGCCAGCACCGAAAAGGGAGGTACTGGCTACACCTTC,CASTEKGGTGYTF